This TCR beta chain was captured by sequencing in a study of control samples from healthy donors and cancer patients. V was shortened by 0 bases and J by 1 base, with 5 bases between the two germline ends. The CDR3 length is 14 residues. CDR1 is SGHRS, CDR2 YFSETQ, per germline. Generated by immunoSEQ multiplex PCR, the TCRdb table keeps only in-frame clones and is missing some. The table has approximately 66,000 clones, around 90% seen once. The genes are TRBV5-1 and TRBJ1-3; the D is unclear. The sequencing input was PBMCs. The receptor was derived from a man aged 55 to 70 with colorectal cancer. CDR3 region: CASSLDGSGNTIYF. The CDR3 region has the DNA TGCGCCAGCAGCTTGGACGGTTCTGGAAACACCATATATTTT. The entire variable domain, with the rest obtained from reference TRBV5-1 and TRBJ1-3, is as follows: KAGVTQTPRYLIKTRGQQVTLSCSPISGHRSVSWYQQTPGQGLQFLFEYFSETQRNKGNFPGRFSGRQFSNSRSEMNVSTLELGDSALYLCASSLDGSGNTIYFGEGSWLTVV.